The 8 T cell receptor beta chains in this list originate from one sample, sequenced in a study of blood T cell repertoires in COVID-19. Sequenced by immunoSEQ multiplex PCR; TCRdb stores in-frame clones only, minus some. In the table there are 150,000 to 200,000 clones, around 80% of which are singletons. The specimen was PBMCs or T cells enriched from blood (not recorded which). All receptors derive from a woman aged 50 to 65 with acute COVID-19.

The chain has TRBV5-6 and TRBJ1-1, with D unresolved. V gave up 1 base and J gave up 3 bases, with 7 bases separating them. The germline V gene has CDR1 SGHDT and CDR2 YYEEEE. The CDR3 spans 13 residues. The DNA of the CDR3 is TGTGCCAGCAGCTTGCGGTACTACACTGAAGCTTTCTTT. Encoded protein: CASSLRYYTEAFF.

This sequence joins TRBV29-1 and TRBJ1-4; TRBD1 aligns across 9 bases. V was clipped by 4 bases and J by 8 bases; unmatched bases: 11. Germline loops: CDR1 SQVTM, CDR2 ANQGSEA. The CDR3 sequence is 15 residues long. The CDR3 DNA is TGCAGCGTTGTTAAAGCCGGGACAGGGAACGAAAAACTGTTTTTT. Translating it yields CSVVKAGTGNEKLFF.

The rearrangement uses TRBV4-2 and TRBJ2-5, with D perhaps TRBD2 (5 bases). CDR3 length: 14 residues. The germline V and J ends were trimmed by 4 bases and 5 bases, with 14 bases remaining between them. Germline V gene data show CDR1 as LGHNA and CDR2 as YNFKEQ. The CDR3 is CASSRGLFSETQYF. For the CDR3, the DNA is TGTGCCAGCAGCCGAGGACTGTTCTCGGAGACCCAGTACTTC.

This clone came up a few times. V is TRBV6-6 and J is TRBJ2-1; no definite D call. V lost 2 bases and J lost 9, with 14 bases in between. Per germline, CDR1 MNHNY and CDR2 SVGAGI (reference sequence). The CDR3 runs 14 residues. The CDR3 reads CASSYIESGPEQFF. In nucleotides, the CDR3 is TGTGCCAGCAGTTACATTGAATCGGGTCCTGAGCAGTTCTTC.

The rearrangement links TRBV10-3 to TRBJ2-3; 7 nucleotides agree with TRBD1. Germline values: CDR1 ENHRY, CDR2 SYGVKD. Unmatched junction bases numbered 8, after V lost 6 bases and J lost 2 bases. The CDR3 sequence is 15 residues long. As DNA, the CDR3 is TGTGCCATCAGAGATGGACAGGAATACACAGATACGCAGTATTTT. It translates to CAIRDGQEYTDTQYF.

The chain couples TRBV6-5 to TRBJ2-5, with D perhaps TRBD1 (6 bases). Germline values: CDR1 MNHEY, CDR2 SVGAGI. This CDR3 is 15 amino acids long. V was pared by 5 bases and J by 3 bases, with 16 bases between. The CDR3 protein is CASSNPGHPKETQYF. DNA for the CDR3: TGTGCCAGCAGTAATCCGGGACATCCCAAAGAGACCCAGTACTTC.

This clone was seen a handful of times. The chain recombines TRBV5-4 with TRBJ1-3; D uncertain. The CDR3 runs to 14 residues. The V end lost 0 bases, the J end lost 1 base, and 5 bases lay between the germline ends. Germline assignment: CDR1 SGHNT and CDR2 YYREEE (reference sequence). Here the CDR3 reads CASSLDLSGNTIYF. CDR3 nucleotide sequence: TGTGCCAGCAGCTTGGATCTTTCTGGAAACACCATATATTTT.

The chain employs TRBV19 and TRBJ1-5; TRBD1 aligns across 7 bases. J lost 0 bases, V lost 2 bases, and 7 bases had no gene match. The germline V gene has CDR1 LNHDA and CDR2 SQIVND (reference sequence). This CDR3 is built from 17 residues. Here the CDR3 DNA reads TGTGCCAGTAGTATAAAGGGGGCCTTGAGTAGCAATCAGCCCCAGCATTTT. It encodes CASSIKGALSSNQPQHF. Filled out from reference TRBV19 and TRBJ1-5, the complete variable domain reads DGGITQSPKYLFRKEGQNVTLSCEQNLNHDAMYWYRQDPGQGLRLIYYSQIVNDFQKGDIAEGYSVSREKKESFPLTVTSAQKNPTAFYLCASSIKGALSSNQPQHFGDGTRLSIL.